The clone carrying this TCR beta chain has just a few counts. These data originate in a study of patients and donors after allogeneic stem cell transplantation. This CDR3 region has 14 residues. Germline V gene data show CDR1 as DFQATT and CDR2 as SNEGSKA (reference sequence). V was trimmed by 3 bases and J by 6 bases, leaving 16 bases between them. TCRdb fed the RT-PCR reads into MiXCR, producing one record per CDR3 protein. The sample comprises some 960,000 distinct CDR3 sequences, approximately 19% of which are singletons, and 6% rests with the top ten. Sequenced: blood, either unsorted or a sorted T cell fraction (not recorded which). This receptor was identified in a human donor who was either an allogeneic HSCT recipient or a stem cell or donor lymphocyte infusion donor (not recorded which). It is not recorded whose cells these are; they may come from a transplant donor. This sequence joins TRBV20-1 and TRBJ2-3; maybe TRBD2 (5 bases). CDR3 DNA: TGCAGTGCTAGGGAGGTCCCCCGAGGCGATACGCAGTATTTT. Protein product: CSAREVPRGDTQYF.